The 20 T cell receptor beta chains below all came from one sample that was sequenced in a study of blood T cell repertoires in COVID-19. The table came from immunoSEQ multiplex PCR; TCRdb's copy has only in-frame clones and leaves some out. The table lists around 280,000 clones, around 85% of them singletons. The sequencing input was PBMCs or T cells enriched from blood (not recorded which). These receptors were obtained from a woman aged 40 to 50 who had recovered from COVID-19.

V and J are TRBV28 and TRBJ1-4, with a weak D call TRBD1 (5 bases). V dropped 5 bases and J dropped 5 bases, with 18 bases sitting between them. The CDR3 is 16 residues long. The germline CDR1 and CDR2 sequences are MDHEN and SYDVKM. This CDR3 reads CASSTPVGGGNEKLFF. DNA for the CDR3: TGTGCCAGCAGTACTCCCGTCGGGGGGGGGAATGAAAAACTGTTTTTT.

The DNA for the CDR3 is TGTGCCAGCAGCTTAGTAGGTAGACAGGGGAATCAGCCCCAGCATTTT. Translating it yields CASSLVGRQGNQPQHF. The chain couples TRBV7-6 to TRBJ1-5; 8 bases are shared with TRBD1. This CDR3 has 16 residues. V was clipped by 1 base and J by 4 bases; unmatched bases: 6. Germline CDR1 and CDR2: SGHVS and FNYEAQ.

This chain connects TRBV6-2 or TRBV6-3 to TRBJ2-1, with TRBD2 matching 8 bases. The CDR3 spans 17 residues. The germline CDR1 and CDR2 sequences are MNHEY and SVGEGT. V lost 6 bases and J lost 2; bases outside the gene matches: 12. CDR3 loop: CASSRNLAGRTYNEQFF. Written as DNA, the CDR3 is TGTGCCAGCAGCCGCAACCTAGCGGGTCGAACCTACAATGAGCAGTTCTTC.

The V call is TRBV18, the J call TRBJ2-7; 8 positions agree with TRBD1. This CDR3 is built from 13 residues. Germline V lookup: CDR1 KGHSH, CDR2 LQKENI. The V gene end was trimmed by 3 bases and the J gene end by 6 bases; junction bases not matched to a gene: 4. CDR3 coding DNA: TGTGCCAGCTCACCGGACAGGGTAGGCGAGCAGTACTTC. Protein: CASSPDRVGEQYF.

The genes are TRBV5-1 and TRBJ2-5; D gene unclear. The V gene lost 7 bases and the J gene lost 1 base, with 14 bases spanning the gap. Looked up from germline, CDR1 is SGHRS and CDR2 is YFSETQ. The CDR3 consists of 14 residues. In nucleotides, the CDR3 is TGCGCCAGCCGCACGATACCCAGCCAAGAGACCCAGTACTTC. Its protein product is CASRTIPSQETQYF.

This chain connects TRBV18 to TRBJ1-1; 10 bases are a match to TRBD1. Germline trimming cut 5 bases from V and 7 bases from J; bases unmatched to any gene: 25. CDR3 length: 20 amino acids. Germline V gene data show CDR1 as KGHSH and CDR2 as LQKENI. Here the CDR3 DNA reads TGTGCCAGCTCAGCACTTAGGACAGGGGGTACCCAGAGAGTCATGGGTGAAGCTTTCTTT. Translated: CASSALRTGGTQRVMGEAFF.

The chain recombines TRBV18 with TRBJ1-5, with TRBD1 as a possible D gene (5 bases). The CDR3 consists of 15 residues. Germline V gene sequence: CDR1 KGHSH, CDR2 LQKENI. The ends were cut back, 4 bases at V and 0 bases at J, with 10 bases in the middle. CDR3 loop: CASSRLQDSNQPQHF. DNA for the CDR3: TGTGCCAGCTCACGGCTACAGGATAGCAATCAGCCCCAGCATTTT.

This clone was seen just once. The same CDR3 arises from other DNA sequences in this sample as well. J is TRBJ1-2 and V is TRBV28; the D is unclear. Trimming cost V 6 bases and J 2 bases, with 10 bases left between them. CDR1 and CDR2 from the germline V gene are MDHEN and SYDVKM. The length of the CDR3 is 13 residues. The CDR3 spells CASRLTENYGYTF. In DNA form, the CDR3 reads TGTGCCAGCAGATTGACTGAGAACTATGGCTACACCTTC.

This sequence joins TRBV7-9 and TRBJ2-3; 7 bases match TRBD2. The length of the CDR3 is 15 residues. Germline loops: CDR1 SEHNR, CDR2 FQNEAQ (reference sequence). J was trimmed by 1 base and V by 6 bases; bases with no gene match: 7. The CDR3 reads CASRGDSGRTDTQYF. The DNA of the CDR3 is TGTGCCAGCAGGGGAGATAGCGGGCGCACAGATACGCAGTATTTT.

This chain uses TRBV27 with TRBJ1-6; D remains unclear. The CDR3 has 18 amino acids. Germline CDR1 MNHEY, CDR2 SMNVEV (reference sequence). V lost 4 bases and J 2 bases, leaving 18 bases between the germline ends. CDR3 DNA: TGTGCCAGCAGTTCCCGGACGGGCCGGGGTGCCTATAATTCACCCCTCCACTTT. Protein product: CASSSRTGRGAYNSPLHF.

V and J are TRBV7-6 and TRBJ2-7; TRBD2 matches 10 bases. In germline, CDR1 is SGHVS, CDR2 FNYEAQ. The J segment lost 7 bases and the V segment lost 5 bases, leaving 17 bases of the junction unmatched. The CDR3 is made up of 17 amino acids. The CDR3 spells CASSPAATSGFPLEQYF. The CDR3 coding sequence is TGTGCCAGCAGCCCAGCCGCGACTAGCGGGTTCCCTTTGGAGCAGTACTTC.

This chain uses TRBV3-1 (or the pseudogene TRBV3-2) with TRBJ2-3; TRBD2 matches 15 bases. The CDR3 consists of 16 residues. Losses at the gene ends were 8 bases for V and 3 bases for J; bases not matched to a gene: 6. Germline-derived CDR1 and CDR2 are LGHDT and YNNKEL (reference sequence). CDR3 amino acids: CASSGLAGGVTDTQYF. CDR3 in DNA: TGTGCCAGCTCCGGACTAGCGGGAGGGGTGACAGATACGCAGTATTTT.

The chain uses TRBV5-6 and TRBJ2-1; D is perhaps TRBD1 (6 bases). The CDR3 is made up of 13 amino acids. Trimming took off 1 base at V and 4 bases at J, with 6 bases between the two ends. The germline gives CDR1 SGHDT, CDR2 YYEEEE. CDR3 amino acids: CASSLRGYNEQFF. The CDR3 DNA reads as TGTGCCAGCAGCTTGAGGGGGTACAATGAGCAGTTCTTC.

The chain uses TRBV11-3 and TRBJ1-1; no firm D call. The CDR3 totals 14 residues. Looked up from germline, CDR1 is SGHNT and CDR2 is YENEEA. V dropped 5 bases and J dropped 0 bases, with 10 bases sitting between them. CDR3 nucleotide sequence: TGTGCCAGCAGCCCAACACCTTTGAACACTGAAGCTTTCTTT. This encodes CASSPTPLNTEAFF.

This clone was seen only a few times. The J gene is TRBJ1-2, the V gene TRBV14; D may be TRBD1 (6 bases). CDR1 is SGHDN and CDR2 is FVKESK in the germline V gene. Deletions cut 5 bases from V and 7 bases from J, with 14 bases between. The CDR3 has 13 residues. CDR3 coding DNA: TGTGCCAGCAGCATCGGGCCCAGGGGTGGCTACACCTTC. This gives the protein CASSIGPRGGYTF.

The J gene is TRBJ2-1, the V gene TRBV28, with D possibly being TRBD2 (5 bases). The CDR3 covers 15 residues. The germline V gene has CDR1 MDHEN and CDR2 SYDVKM. The V gene lost 6 bases and the J gene lost 8 bases, with 20 bases spanning the gap. In DNA form, the CDR3 reads TGTGCCAGCAGGTCGACTTCTTCCGTGAGGGATGAGCAGTTCTTC. Its protein is CASRSTSSVRDEQFF.

The chain employs TRBV7-8 and TRBJ2-1, with 14 bases fitting TRBD2. V lost 5 bases and J lost 4; bases outside the gene matches: 7. CDR1 and CDR2 from the germline V gene are SGHVS and FQNEAQ. The CDR3 is 17 residues long. CDR3 protein: CASSERLAGGDYNEQFF. CDR3 DNA sequence: TGTGCCAGCAGCGAACGACTAGCGGGAGGGGATTACAATGAGCAGTTCTTC.

The genes are TRBV11-3 and TRBJ1-1; unclear D gene. V was clipped by 0 bases and J by 12 bases, with 11 bases between them. The CDR3 is 12 amino acids. Germline-derived CDR1 and CDR2 are SGHNT and YENEEA. As DNA, the CDR3 is TGTGCCAGCAGCTTAGAAGGAGGATTTCCTTTCTTT. This sequence encodes CASSLEGGFPFF.

The rearrangement joins TRBV7-3 to TRBJ2-1; 12 nucleotides line up with TRBD2. Unmatched junction bases numbered 5, after V lost 2 bases and J lost 6 bases. The CDR3 loop spans 16 amino acids. In germline, CDR1 is SGHTA, CDR2 FQGTGA. The CDR3 DNA sequence: TGTGCCAGCAGCTTATCAGGACTAGCGGGAACCAATGAGCAGTTCTTC. It yields the protein CASSLSGLAGTNEQFF. Full variable domain (rest looked up from reference TRBV7-3 and TRBJ2-1): GAGVSQTPSNKVTEKGKYVELRCDPISGHTALYWYRQSLGQGPEFLIYFQGTGAADDSGLPNDRFFAVRPEGSVSTLKIQRTERGDSAVYLCASSLSGLAGTNEQFFGPGTRLTVL.

The chain couples TRBV7-3 to TRBJ2-5; 9 bases line up with TRBD2. Looked up from germline, CDR1 is SGHTA and CDR2 is FQGTGA. CDR3 length: 15 residues. After removal of 4 bases from V and 5 bases from J, the junction contained 8 bases not matched to a gene. This chain's CDR3 is CASSSVAGVGETQYF. CDR3 bases: TGTGCCAGCAGCTCCGTAGCGGGAGTCGGGGAGACCCAGTACTTC.